One and the same sample provided the 21 T cell receptor beta chains below, sequenced in a study of cytomegalovirus exposure and HLA in healthy donors. TCRdb keeps only in-frame clones here, not all; method: immunoSEQ multiplex PCR. This table holds 250,000 or so clones, 90% found once. The sequencing sample was made of PBMCs. The source of these receptors is a woman aged 18-29 years in good health and CMV-seronegative.

The rearrangement uses TRBV28 and TRBJ1-1; D ambiguous. V lost 2 bases, J lost 3 bases, and 7 bases lay in between. CDR3 length equals 13 residues. The germline CDR1 and CDR2 sequences are MDHEN and SYDVKM. Here the CDR3 DNA reads TGTGCCAGCAGTTTAATCGTTGACACTGAAGCTTTCTTT. As protein: CASSLIVDTEAFF.

The chain recombines TRBV10-3 with TRBJ1-5; the match to TRBD1 covers 10 bases. There are 19 residues in the CDR3. Trimming cost V 3 bases and J 6 bases; bases outside gene matches: 17. Germline V lookup: CDR1 ENHRY, CDR2 SYGVKD. The CDR3 region is CAISDSQDRGITEGQPQHF. CDR3 DNA sequence: TGTGCCATCAGTGACTCTCAGGACAGGGGGATTACAGAAGGTCAGCCCCAGCATTTT.

J is TRBJ2-2 and V is TRBV4-3; TRBD2 agrees at 11 bases. Looked up from germline, CDR1 is LGHNA and CDR2 is YSLEER. With V trimmed by 4 bases and J by 2 bases, 3 bases remained unmatched. This CDR3 spans 16 amino acids. Written as DNA, the CDR3 is TGCGCCAGCAGCCTCGGACTAGCGGGCAACACCGGGGAGCTGTTTTTT. Residues: CASSLGLAGNTGELFF.

The chain combines TRBV5-8 with TRBJ1-3; TRBD1 aligns across 8 bases. V was clipped by 4 bases and J by 9 bases; unmatched bases: 6. From germline, CDR1 is SGHTS and CDR2 YDEGEE. There are 13 residues in the CDR3. CDR3 in amino acids: CASSPRDRLTIYF. DNA of the CDR3: TGTGCCAGCAGCCCCCGGGACAGGCTCACCATATATTTT.

CDR3 nucleotide sequence: TGTGCCAGCAGACGAACCCTCGGGACAGGGGACAATTCACCCCTCCACTTT. Translating it yields CASRRTLGTGDNSPLHF. The chain uses TRBV5-4 and TRBJ1-6; TRBD1 agrees at 10 bases. The germline CDR1 and CDR2 sequences are SGHNT and YYREEE (reference sequence). After removal of 5 bases from V and 7 bases from J, the junction contained 12 bases not matched to a gene. This CDR3 has 17 amino acids.

The rearrangement joins TRBV19 to TRBJ2-1; 11 bases are shared with TRBD2. Germline V CDR1 and CDR2: LNHDA, SQIVND (reference sequence). The CDR3 is 15 amino acids. Germline trimming cut 5 bases from V and 3 bases from J; bases unmatched to any gene: 3. The CDR3 DNA reads as TGTGCCAGTAGTCCTAGCGGGGGGCTCTACAATGAGCAGTTCTTC. It encodes CASSPSGGLYNEQFF.

This chain links TRBV28 with TRBJ1-2; possible D gene TRBD1, 5 bases. Per the germline V gene, CDR1 is MDHEN and CDR2 is SYDVKM. V dropped 3 bases and J dropped 8 bases, with 16 bases sitting between them. This CDR3 spans 14 amino acids. The CDR3 region is CASSLLSGMGGYTF. CDR3 coding DNA: TGTGCCAGCAGTTTGTTGTCAGGGATGGGCGGCTACACCTTC.

V is TRBV5-4 and J is TRBJ2-7; 9 bases are a match to TRBD2. The CDR3 has 14 residues. V was pared by 4 bases and J by 4 bases, with 6 bases of the junction left unmatched. Germline CDR1 is SGHNT and CDR2 is YYREEE (reference sequence). CDR3 protein: CASSPGAGGYEQYV. CDR3 in DNA: TGTGCCAGCAGCCCGGGAGCGGGGGGATACGAGCAGTACGTC.

The chain employs TRBV5-1 and TRBJ2-2, with a weak D call TRBD2 (5 bases). V lost 4 bases to trimming and J lost 2 bases, with 21 bases between them. The CDR3 length is 18 residues. Germline lookup yields CDR1 SGHRS and CDR2 YFSETQ. The DNA for the CDR3 is TGCGCCAGCAGCCACCAATCTTTTCGGACGGGAAACACCGGGGAGCTGTTTTTT. Its translation: CASSHQSFRTGNTGELFF.

The sample holds one count of this clone. The rearrangement joins TRBV7-9 to TRBJ1-4; 8 positions match TRBD1. Trimming cost V 5 bases and J 6 bases; bases outside gene matches: 8. Germline assignment: CDR1 SEHNR and CDR2 FQNEAQ (reference sequence). This CDR3 is 15 amino acids long. The CDR3 region is CASSPPTGVDEKLFF. The DNA for the CDR3 is TGTGCCAGCAGCCCCCCGACAGGGGTAGATGAAAAACTGTTTTTT.

This clone appeared once. This chain connects TRBV4-3 to TRBJ1-2; D might be TRBD1 (5 bases). Deletions cut 0 bases from V and 2 bases from J, with 7 bases between. The V gene's germline CDR1 is LGHNA and CDR2 YSLEER. This CDR3 is built from 14 residues. The CDR3 DNA reads TGCGCCAGCAGCCAAGACAGGGAAAACTATGGCTACACCTTC. Its protein is CASSQDRENYGYTF.

This clone was detected a few times. The chain employs TRBV7-2 and TRBJ1-5, with D possibly matching TRBD1 (6 bases). V dropped 1 base and J dropped 14 bases, with 12 bases sitting between them. The CDR3 loop spans 12 amino acids. The germline V gene has CDR1 SGHTA and CDR2 FQGNSA. The CDR3 DNA is TGTGCCAGCAGCTTAGAACAGGGTAATAAGCATTTT. It encodes CASSLEQGNKHF.

V usage is TRBV7-2 and J usage is TRBJ1-2, with unresolved D. Germline values: CDR1 SGHTA, CDR2 FQGNSA. V shed 4 bases and J shed 8 bases, with 14 bases lying between them. This CDR3 is built from 13 residues. DNA of the CDR3: TGTGCCAGCAGCTCGCCTCCGACTGGCGGCTACACCTTC. Its protein is CASSSPPTGGYTF.

The chain carries TRBV7-2 and TRBJ1-1; 9 bases line up with TRBD1. The CDR3 is 15 amino acids. Unmatched junction bases numbered 10, after V lost 5 bases and J lost 6 bases. The germline gives CDR1 SGHTA, CDR2 FQGNSA. For the CDR3, the DNA is TGTGCCAGCAGCAAACGACAGGGGGTTATTTCTGAAGCTTTCTTT. Translated, it gives CASSKRQGVISEAFF.

V and J are TRBV5-1 and TRBJ1-2, with 7 bases lining up with TRBD1. After removal of 0 bases from V and 5 bases from J, the junction contained 4 bases not matched to a gene. The CDR3 sequence is 14 residues long. From germline, CDR1 is SGHRS and CDR2 YFSETQ. The DNA for the CDR3 is TGCGCCAGCAGCTTGGAAACGACAGGGTATGGCTACACCTTC. Protein sequence: CASSLETTGYGYTF.

The V gene is TRBV6-1, the J gene TRBJ1-5; D is unclear. CDR1 is MNHNS, CDR2 SASEGT, per germline. The CDR3 totals 13 residues. V dropped 1 base and J dropped 5 bases, with 6 bases sitting between them. The CDR3 loop is CASSEEEDQPQHF. The DNA for the CDR3 is TGTGCCAGCAGTGAAGAGGAGGATCAGCCCCAGCATTTT.

The chain recombines TRBV11-2 with TRBJ2-7, with D possibly matching TRBD1 (6 bases). Per germline, CDR1 SGHAT and CDR2 FQNNGV. The CDR3 has 15 amino acids. With 1 base removed from V and 5 bases from J, the gap between germline ends came to 15 bases. CDR3: CASSLVGSQGNEQYF. The CDR3 region has the DNA TGTGCCAGCAGCTTAGTAGGGTCCCAGGGGAACGAGCAGTACTTC.

The chain recombines TRBV5-1 with TRBJ2-3, with D possibly matching TRBD2 (5 bases). The germline V gene has CDR1 SGHRS and CDR2 YFSETQ. The CDR3 has 15 residues. The V end lost 1 base, the J end lost 5 bases, and 14 bases lay between the germline ends. The CDR3 here is CASSLTIGRGDTQYF. CDR3 DNA sequence: TGCGCCAGCAGCTTGACGATTGGTCGGGGAGATACGCAGTATTTT.

The chain carries TRBV2 and TRBJ1-2, with TRBD1 identical over 9 bases. CDR3 length: 14 amino acids. Germline V gene sequence: CDR1 SNHLY, CDR2 FYNNEI. Losses at the gene ends were 3 bases for V and 4 bases for J; bases not matched to a gene: 3. This CDR3 reads CASSDYRGLYGYTF. CDR3 bases: TGTGCCAGCAGTGATTACAGGGGGCTCTATGGCTACACCTTC.

In its sample, this clone was seen a few times. The rearrangement uses TRBV6-1 and TRBJ2-7, with TRBD1 as a possible D gene (5 bases). V lost 4 bases and J 3 bases, leaving 10 bases between the germline ends. This CDR3 has 13 residues. Germline-derived CDR1 and CDR2 are MNHNS and SASEGT. CDR3 loop: CASSVRTNYEQYF. CDR3 DNA sequence: TGTGCCAGCAGTGTCCGGACAAACTACGAGCAGTACTTC.

This clone occurred once. The chain couples TRBV5-4 to TRBJ1-2; no definite D call. This CDR3 region has 13 residues. The V gene lost 2 bases and the J gene lost 0 bases, with 5 bases spanning the gap. Germline lookup yields CDR1 SGHNT and CDR2 YYREEE (reference sequence). CDR3 nucleotide sequence: TGTGCCAGCAGCTTAGAGGCTAACTATGGCTACACCTTC. Translation gives CASSLEANYGYTF.